Sequencing of this TCR beta chain was carried out in a study of PD-1 blockade in classical Hodgkin lymphoma. Study-wide points: Patients starting nivolumab less than 1 year after ASCT had lower diversity and were excluded from later analyses. Unlike CD8+ TCR diversity, which did not rise significantly by C4D1, CD4+ TCR diversity did.

Profiling relied on immunoSEQ multiplex PCR, and the TCRdb table lists in-frame clones only, not all of them. The sample shows about 28,000 clones, about four fifths of them seen only once. The sample's time point: cycle 4 day 1 (C4D1), after five to seven weeks of nivolumab. With no exception, relapse followed autologous stem cell transplantation in all patients, and brentuximab vedotin exposure varied. Complete response, partial response or progressive disease made up the best responses. Turning to this clone: Antigen specificity is unknown.

Sequences were derived from peripheral blood mononuclear cells (PBMCs), sampled before the fourth cycle of nivolumab. The sequence came from a human donor with classical Hodgkin lymphoma.

In DNA, the CDR3 is TGTGCCAGTACCAGGGCCGCGAACACCGGGGAGCTGTTTTTT. It is translated as CASTRAANTGELFF. The V gene is TRBV19, the J gene TRBJ2-2, with D possibly being TRBD1 (5 bases). The germline V gene has CDR1 LNHDA and CDR2 SQIVND (reference sequence). V was cut by 7 bases and J by 0 bases, with 9 bases left in between. The CDR3 covers 14 residues.